What follows describes a single TCR beta chain. In this sample, this clone turned up once. Its antigen target is currently unknown. Base qualities are not at hand, and no much larger clone is one base apart. This sample was included in a study of Ad26.COV2.S vaccination and SARS-CoV-2 variants (dated by TCRdb to the early 2020s). The study in broad terms: Vaccine-arm donors came from COV1001, a multicentre, randomized, double-blind, placebo-controlled phase I-IIa trial of Ad26.COV2.S in healthy adults. Throughout the experiments and outcome assessment, investigators stayed blinded to trial group allocation. A total of roughly 30 samples were included in the TCR-sequenced set, comprising around 20 Ad26.COV2.S vaccine recipients, 5 placebo recipients and 8 SARS-CoV-2 convalescent individuals. Trial participants were randomized into five groups of five: low-dose or high-dose Ad26.COV2.S given once or twice, or placebo on both occasions. Sequencing of the TCRbeta repertoire served to evaluate the specificity and breadth of SARS-CoV-2-reactive T cell receptors following Ad26.COV2.S vaccination. Ad26.COV2.S was administered intramuscularly at 5 x 10^10 or 1 x 10^11 viral particles, either as a single shot or as two shots given 56 days apart. Overall study outcomes, separate from this receptor: It was noted by the authors that total T cell responses may have been underestimated by the TCR breadth and depth analyses. The study lacked the statistical power to compare responses across vaccine doses or regimens. After vaccination, spike-specific CD8+ and CD4+ T cell responses were reported to show substantial breadth. Higher spike-specific TCR breadth was observed in Ad26.COV2.S recipients than in placebo recipients (P = 0.0014). Non-spike TCR breadth was comparable between vaccine and placebo recipients, consistent with the vaccine containing only spike.

The immunoSEQ Assay was the method used to sequence TCRbeta CDR3 regions. After extraction, genomic DNA underwent amplification by bias-controlled multiplex PCR, followed by high-throughput sequencing. As for how the authors treated the data: To quantify the absolute abundance of every unique TCRbeta CDR3 region, sequences were collapsed and filtered. T cell fraction was estimated by normalizing TCRbeta template counts to usable DNA, which was measured by amplifying reference genes present in all nucleated cells. Repertoire TCRs were annotated as SARS-CoV-2-specific when V gene, CDR3 amino acid sequence and J gene were exactly matched to a known reactive TCR set. The reference SARS-CoV-2 TCR set was obtained from MIRA and was filtered for enrichment in COVID-19-positive ImmuneCODE repertoires, whereby public or cross-reactive TCRs were removed. Drawing on the MIRA antigens, annotated TCRs were analysed further at the level of specific ORF or position within ORF. Breadth was defined as annotated unique rearrangements over total unique productive rearrangements; depth was the summed frequency of those rearrangements. Two-sided Wilcoxon rank-sum tests were applied when comparing TCR breadth between groups. Imported from immuneACCESS, the table was reduced by TCRdb to in-frame sequences with V and J called. These copies leave out some clones; in studies compared against another copy, an unresolved V gene accounts for under half, and the cause of the remainder is not known. V and J calls and clone size are given by that table; D and trimming were obtained from the DNA. The sample profile shows about 350,000 clones; about 88% of them were found once. The top ten clones comprise about 3.3% of the sample.

The treatment or condition label on this specimen signifies: some 19 received Ad26.COV2.S at low or high dose, single or two shots; several received placebo; per-sample allocation not given. Repertoires of vaccine and placebo recipients were sequenced from samples taken on day 63 after the first injection. Between 29 July and 7 August 2020, Cohort 1b enrolled about two dozen adults aged 18-55 years at one site in Boston, USA. Ad26.COV2.S was a replication-incompetent adenovirus type 26 vector that expressed a prefusion-stabilized SARS-CoV-2 spike protein derived from the original Wuhan strain. Via the germline V gene, CDR1 is MDHEN and CDR2 SYDVKM. Inclusive of the bounding cysteine and phenylalanine, the CDR3 is 16 residues long. Of all the DNA, just the CDR3 is kept, 48 bases in frame from base 1. At the junction V is shortened by 1 base and J by 7 bases; bases outside the gene matches: 10.

Sequences were derived from peripheral blood, sampled in a trial of Ad26.COV2.S vaccine versus placebo. The receptor was isolated from a person between 18 and 65 years old who received the Ad26.COV2.S COVID-19 vaccine or a placebo. Here the chain combines TRBV28 and TRBJ2-3, with TRBD2 matching 8 junction bases. The CDR3 protein is CASSLSLAGGSNTQYF. The DNA is as follows: TGTGCCAGCAGTTTATCCTTGGCGGGGGGCTCGAATACGCAGTATTTT.